A selection of T cell receptor beta chains follows, all from one sample in a study of CD8 T cells in ankylosing spondylitis. TCRdb recomputed calls from the 5' RACE reads with MiXCR, one row per CDR3 protein. The sample has more than 10,000 distinct CDR3 sequences, under 3.5% seen once. Sequencing was performed on blood, either unsorted or a sorted T cell fraction (not recorded which). These receptors were taken from a male donor with ankylosing spondylitis or in good health (not recorded which). CDR3s include the opening cysteine and the closing phenylalanine or tryptophan. D genes are given only for firm matches. Where a row states a size, it is once, few, many or the class of an expanded clone; other rows omit it.

J gene,clone size,V gene,D gene,CDR3 protein,CDR3 DNA
TRBJ2-7,many,TRBV9,NA,CASSVEGEPNYEQYF,TGTGCCAGCAGCGTAGAGGGGGAACCGAACTACGAGCAGTACTTC
TRBJ2-2,many,TRBV9,TRBD1,CASTFRQGDTGELFF,TGTGCCAGCACCTTTCGACAGGGAGACACCGGGGAGCTGTTTTTT
TRBJ2-1,many,TRBV9,NA,CASSIGVTAYNEQFF,TGTGCCAGCAGCATCGGGGTTACGGCTTACAATGAGCAGTTCTTC
TRBJ2-3,many,TRBV9,TRBD2,CASSAYIGLAADTQYF,TGTGCCAGCAGCGCCTATATTGGGCTAGCGGCAGATACGCAGTATTTT
TRBJ2-1,many,TRBV9,NA,CASSVRQDNEQFF,TGTGCCAGCAGTGTTAGACAGGACAATGAGCAGTTCTTC
TRBJ2-3,many,TRBV9,TRBD2,CASSVTAGGVTDTQYF,TGTGCCAGCAGCGTAACAGCGGGAGGGGTGACAGATACGCAGTATTTT
TRBJ2-5,many,TRBV9,NA,CASSLTGVDQTQYF,TGTGCCAGCAGCTTAACGGGGGTAGATCAGACCCAGTACTTC
TRBJ2-4,many,TRBV9,NA,CASSVGPENIQYF,TGTGCCAGCAGCGTAGGTCCTGAAAACATTCAGTACTTC
TRBJ2-2,medium-sized,TRBV9,NA,CASSVDGGVTGELFF,TGTGCCAGCAGCGTAGATGGAGGGGTCACCGGGGAGCTGTTTTTT
TRBJ2-2,many,TRBV9,NA,CASSDLTGYTGELFF,TGTGCCAGCAGCGACCTTACAGGGTACACCGGGGAGCTGTTTTTT
TRBJ1-1,medium-sized,TRBV9,NA,CASSAFLQGGNTEAFF,TGTGCCAGCAGCGCATTCCTACAGGGAGGGAACACTGAAGCTTTCTTT
TRBJ2-7,many,TRBV9,NA,CASSVGQPGTPNGEQYF,TGTGCCAGCAGCGTAGGTCAACCCGGGACCCCAAATGGCGAGCAGTACTTC
TRBJ2-7,many,TRBV9,TRBD2,CASSVGGGASGLYEQYF,TGTGCCAGCAGCGTAGGAGGGGGTGCTAGCGGGTTATACGAGCAGTACTTC
TRBJ1-5,many,TRBV9,NA,CASSMDSNQPQHF,TGTGCCAGCAGCATGGATAGCAATCAGCCCCAGCATTTT
TRBJ2-5,NA,TRBV5-3,NA,CARSVVSRRQVTQYF,TGTGCCAGAAGCGTAGTATCGCGCCGCCAAGTCACCCAGTACTTC
TRBJ1-4,NA,TRBV9,TRBD1,CASTVGTGGGEKLLF,TGTGCCAGCACCGTAGGGACAGGGGGCGGTGAAAAACTGCTTTTT
TRBJ2-2,few,TRBV9,NA,CASTASGRNTGELVF,TGTGCCAGCACCGCCTCGGGGAGGAACACCGGGGAGCTGGTTTTT
TRBJ1-5,medium-sized,TRBV9,NA,CASSATASNQPQHF,TGTGCCAGCAGCGCGACGGCTAGCAATCAGCCCCAGCATTTT